One T cell receptor (beta chain) is described in this entry. Both 60 Vbeta primers and 13 Jbeta primers went into the PCR. Profiled with immunoSEQ multiplex PCR; TCRdb holds only in-frame clones, not every one. The table lists 180,000 or so clones, 60% to 80% of them singletons. The sample belongs to a study of cytomegalovirus exposure and HLA in healthy donors. Sequenced sample: PBMCs. The origin of this receptor is a man between 50 and 59 years old in good health and CMV-seropositive.

CDR3 sequence reads: CASSLGQGPYNEQFF. CDR3 in DNA: TGTGCCAGCAGCTTGGGACAGGGTCCCTACAATGAGCAGTTCTTC. The rearrangement uses TRBV7-3 and TRBJ2-1; TRBD1 matches 9 bases. CDR3 length: 15 amino acids. Per the germline V gene, CDR1 is SGHTA and CDR2 is FQGTGA. V lost 3 bases, J lost 2 bases, and 2 bases stayed unmatched. The full variable domain, rest sourced from reference TRBV7-3 and TRBJ2-1, is GAGVSQTPSNKVTEKGKYVELRCDPISGHTALYWYRQSLGQGPEFLIYFQGTGAADDSGLPNDRFFAVRPEGSVSTLKIQRTERGDSAVYLCASSLGQGPYNEQFFGPGTRLTVL.